The rows below give T cell receptor beta chains drawn from one sample of a study of blood T cell repertoires in COVID-19. Some clones are missing from TCRdb's copy, which holds only in-frame ones; the method was immunoSEQ multiplex PCR. The table lists 200,000 to 300,000 clones, 85% to 90% of them singletons. Sequenced input: peripheral blood. Receptors were obtained from a man aged 55-75 years with acute or convalescent COVID-19. The CDR3 runs from the conserved cysteine through the conserved F or W. D genes are given only for firm matches. Some rows mark clone size as missing; the rest say once, few, many or name a class of expanded clone.

clone size: .
J gene: TRBJ1-3
D gene: .
V gene: TRBV7-3
CDR3 DNA: TGTGCCAGCAGCCCGGGGACTGGGGGAGGCACCATATATTTT
CDR3 protein: CASSPGTGGGTIYF

clone size: .
J gene: TRBJ1-2
D gene: .
V gene: TRBV28
CDR3 DNA: TGTGCCAGCACCCTGGAACAGAATCTCCCATATGGCTACACCTTC
CDR3 protein: CASTLEQNLPYGYTF

clone size: .
J gene: TRBJ1-1
D gene: .
V gene: TRBV28
CDR3 DNA: TGTGCCAGCAGTTTATACCAGGGAAACACTGAAGCTTTCTTT
CDR3 protein: CASSLYQGNTEAFF

clone size: .
J gene: TRBJ2-1
D gene: TRBD2
V gene: TRBV6-2/TRBV6-3
CDR3 DNA: TGTGCCAGCAGTTACGCGCTAGCGGGCGCTTCCTACAATGAGCAGTTCTTC
CDR3 protein: CASSYALAGASYNEQFF

clone size: .
J gene: TRBJ1-2
D gene: TRBD1
V gene: TRBV30
CDR3 DNA: TGTGCCTGGAGCCTGGACAGGGGGATCTACTATGGCTACACCTTC
CDR3 protein: CAWSLDRGIYYGYTF

clone size: .
J gene: TRBJ1-1
D gene: .
V gene: TRBV18
CDR3 DNA: TGTGCCAGCTCAGCGGGACTTGGGAACACTGAAGCTTTCTTT
CDR3 protein: CASSAGLGNTEAFF

clone size: .
J gene: TRBJ1-2
D gene: TRBD1
V gene: TRBV27
CDR3 DNA: TGTGCCAGCAGTTCCTCTGACAGGGGGATTTTTGGCTACACCTTC
CDR3 protein: CASSSSDRGIFGYTF

clone size: .
J gene: TRBJ2-7
D gene: TRBD2
V gene: TRBV7-8
CDR3 DNA: TGTGCCAGCAGCTTAGAGGTAGCGGGAGGTTCCTACGAGCAGTACTTC
CDR3 protein: CASSLEVAGGSYEQYF

clone size: .
J gene: TRBJ1-5
D gene: .
V gene: TRBV30
CDR3 DNA: TGTGCCTGGAGTCGGAACCAAGAAGGGAAGGGGTCCCAGCATTTT
CDR3 protein: CAWSRNQEGKGSQHF

clone size: .
J gene: TRBJ2-5
D gene: TRBD2
V gene: TRBV30
CDR3 DNA: TGTGCCTGGAGAGCGGGAATAGTGCGTGGAAAGAACCAAGAGACCCAGTACTTC
CDR3 protein: CAWRAGIVRGKNQETQYF

clone size: .
J gene: TRBJ2-2
D gene: TRBD1
V gene: TRBV5-4
CDR3 DNA: TGTGCCAGCAGCGGACCCGGGACAGGGCGGACCGGGGAGCTGTTTTTT
CDR3 protein: CASSGPGTGRTGELFF

clone size: .
J gene: TRBJ1-2
D gene: .
V gene: TRBV28
CDR3 DNA: TGTGCCAGCAGTATCCTAGGCCCCGGGGGCTACACCTTC
CDR3 protein: CASSILGPGGYTF

clone size: .
J gene: TRBJ1-5
D gene: .
V gene: TRBV7-2
CDR3 DNA: TGTGCCAGCGGGGAGTTTGATCAGCCCCAGCATTTT
CDR3 protein: CASGEFDQPQHF

clone size: .
J gene: TRBJ2-7
D gene: .
V gene: TRBV30
CDR3 DNA: TGTGCCTGGAGCCGCCCCGGGTCCCCCGGTGAGCAGTACTTC
CDR3 protein: CAWSRPGSPGEQYF

clone size: .
J gene: TRBJ1-1
D gene: TRBD1
V gene: TRBV5-4
CDR3 DNA: TGTGCCAGCAGCTGGGGACTACAGGGGGGAGCAATGAACACTGAAGCTTTCTTT
CDR3 protein: CASSWGLQGGAMNTEAFF

clone size: .
J gene: TRBJ2-2
D gene: .
V gene: TRBV4-2
CDR3 DNA: TGTGCCAGCAGCCCGGCAGGGGAAATGAACACCGGGGAGCTGTTTTTT
CDR3 protein: CASSPAGEMNTGELFF

clone size: .
J gene: TRBJ2-1
D gene: TRBD1
V gene: TRBV28
CDR3 DNA: TGTGCCAGCACCTCACCGGGACAGGGGGCTTCTTGGAGGTTCTTC
CDR3 protein: CASTSPGQGASWRFF

clone size: .
J gene: TRBJ1-5
D gene: TRBD1
V gene: TRBV19
CDR3 DNA: TGTGCCAGTAGACCGACAGGGATGGATCAGCCCCAGCATTTT
CDR3 protein: CASRPTGMDQPQHF

clone size: .
J gene: TRBJ2-5
D gene: .
V gene: TRBV24-1
CDR3 DNA: TGTGCCACCAGTGATTCAAGGCAGGCCTTCACCCAGTACTTC
CDR3 protein: CATSDSRQAFTQYF

clone size: few
J gene: TRBJ1-1
D gene: .
V gene: TRBV30
CDR3 DNA: TGTGCCTGGAGCACGGGCGCGGGGGACACTGAAGCTTTCTTT
CDR3 protein: CAWSTGAGDTEAFF

clone size: .
J gene: TRBJ2-2
D gene: TRBD2
V gene: TRBV5-8
CDR3 DNA: TGTGCCAGCAGCTTGCCCGGGACTAGCGGGAGCGTCACCGGGGAGCTGTTTTTT
CDR3 protein: CASSLPGTSGSVTGELFF

clone size: .
J gene: TRBJ1-1
D gene: .
V gene: TRBV27
CDR3 DNA: TGTGCCAGCAGTCATACGCGGGGCCTGCCCACTGAAGCTTTCTTT
CDR3 protein: CASSHTRGLPTEAFF

clone size: .
J gene: TRBJ2-2
D gene: TRBD2
V gene: TRBV10-3
CDR3 DNA: TGTGCCGGAGCCCAGCGGGACAACACCGGGGAGCTGTTTTTT
CDR3 protein: CAGAQRDNTGELFF

clone size: .
J gene: TRBJ2-5
D gene: TRBD2
V gene: TRBV19
CDR3 DNA: TGTGCCAGTAGAGGGACTAGCGGGAGAGAGACCCAGTACTTC
CDR3 protein: CASRGTSGRETQYF

clone size: once
J gene: TRBJ2-1
D gene: .
V gene: TRBV18
CDR3 DNA: TGTGCCAGCTCAACTACTCCCGGGAACAATGAGCAGTTCTTC
CDR3 protein: CASSTTPGNNEQFF

clone size: .
J gene: TRBJ2-1
D gene: TRBD2
V gene: TRBV6-6
CDR3 DNA: TGTGCCAGCCATATGACTAGCGGGAGGGAGCAGTTCTTC
CDR3 protein: CASHMTSGREQFF

clone size: .
J gene: TRBJ2-7
D gene: TRBD1
V gene: TRBV5-1
CDR3 DNA: TGCGCCAGCAGCTACAACAGGGGTGGCTCCTACGAGCAGTACTTC
CDR3 protein: CASSYNRGGSYEQYF

clone size: .
J gene: TRBJ2-1
D gene: TRBD2
V gene: TRBV4-3
CDR3 DNA: TGCGCCAGCAGCCGATCCCACGGACTAGCGGGAGGGGTCTCCTACAATGAGCAGTTCTTC
CDR3 protein: CASSRSHGLAGGVSYNEQFF

clone size: .
J gene: TRBJ1-1
D gene: .
V gene: TRBV18
CDR3 DNA: TGTGCCAGCTCACCATTCGGTCTGGGGGGGGCCAACACTGAAGCTTTCTTT
CDR3 protein: CASSPFGLGGANTEAFF

clone size: .
J gene: TRBJ2-7
D gene: TRBD2
V gene: TRBV9
CDR3 DNA: TGTGCCAGCTCTCCCAGGGGACTAGGATCCTCCGAGCAGTACTTC
CDR3 protein: CASSPRGLGSSEQYF

clone size: few
J gene: TRBJ2-1
D gene: .
V gene: TRBV29-1
CDR3 DNA: TGCAGCGCCCACGGGGCTAGCGTCAATGAGCAGTTCTTC
CDR3 protein: CSAHGASVNEQFF

clone size: .
J gene: TRBJ2-1
D gene: TRBD2
V gene: TRBV7-3
CDR3 DNA: TGTGCCAGCAGCTTATCCGGCCGGGGGCTAGCGGGAGGGGGCAATGAGCAGTTCTTC
CDR3 protein: CASSLSGRGLAGGGNEQFF

clone size: once
J gene: TRBJ1-1
D gene: .
V gene: TRBV6-5
CDR3 DNA: TGTGCCAGCAGGCTAAGCCTTCGCACTGAAGCTTTCTTT
CDR3 protein: CASRLSLRTEAFF

clone size: .
J gene: TRBJ2-1
D gene: TRBD2
V gene: TRBV19
CDR3 DNA: TGTGCCAGTAGTATAACGGCTAGCGGGAGGAATGAGCAGTTCTTC
CDR3 protein: CASSITASGRNEQFF

clone size: .
J gene: TRBJ2-1
D gene: TRBD2
V gene: TRBV10-3
CDR3 DNA: TGTGCCATCAGTGAGGGATTAGCGGGAGCTGGTGAGCAGTTCTTC
CDR3 protein: CAISEGLAGAGEQFF

clone size: .
J gene: TRBJ2-1
D gene: TRBD2
V gene: TRBV5-1
CDR3 DNA: TGCGCCAGCAGCATACTTAGCGGGAGGGTTGACAATGAGCAGTTCTTC
CDR3 protein: CASSILSGRVDNEQFF

clone size: .
J gene: TRBJ2-1
D gene: TRBD1
V gene: TRBV3-1/TRBV3-2
CDR3 DNA: TGTGCCAGCAGCCAAGATGGAAGCGGGTCAGGGGGCTTCTTC
CDR3 protein: CASSQDGSGSGGFF

clone size: few
J gene: TRBJ1-1
D gene: TRBD1
V gene: TRBV4-1
CDR3 DNA: TGCGCCAGCAGCCAAGATCTTACACGGACAGGGGTGGCGAACACTGAAGCTTTCTTT
CDR3 protein: CASSQDLTRTGVANTEAFF

clone size: .
J gene: TRBJ2-7
D gene: TRBD2
V gene: TRBV4-2
CDR3 DNA: TGTGCCAGCAGCCCAACCTGGACTAGCGGGGCCTCCTACGAGCAGTACTTC
CDR3 protein: CASSPTWTSGASYEQYF

clone size: .
J gene: TRBJ2-3
D gene: .
V gene: TRBV7-9
CDR3 DNA: TGTGCCAGCAGCTTAAAAGGGGGGGAATCCGATACGCAGTATTTT
CDR3 protein: CASSLKGGESDTQYF

clone size: .
J gene: TRBJ2-4
D gene: .
V gene: TRBV7-2
CDR3 DNA: TGTGCCAGCAGCTCCCTCCCACGCGCGGGCATTCAGTACTTC
CDR3 protein: CASSSLPRAGIQYF

clone size: many
J gene: TRBJ1-2
D gene: TRBD1
V gene: TRBV28
CDR3 DNA: TGTGCCAGCCGGGACAGGGGGCGAAACTATGGCTACACCTTC
CDR3 protein: CASRDRGRNYGYTF

clone size: .
J gene: TRBJ2-1
D gene: TRBD2
V gene: TRBV19
CDR3 DNA: TGTGCCAGTAGCTTGGGACTAGAACGTTACAATGAGCAGTTCTTC
CDR3 protein: CASSLGLERYNEQFF

clone size: .
J gene: TRBJ2-7
D gene: TRBD1
V gene: TRBV5-5
CDR3 DNA: TGTGCCAGCAGTTTGACTATTTCCGGGACAGGGCGCTACGAGCAGTACTTC
CDR3 protein: CASSLTISGTGRYEQYF

clone size: .
J gene: TRBJ2-1
D gene: .
V gene: TRBV7-2
CDR3 DNA: TGTGCCAGCAGCCCCCCCTTAGAGAGCTCCTACAATGAGCAGTTCTTC
CDR3 protein: CASSPPLESSYNEQFF

clone size: .
J gene: TRBJ1-2
D gene: .
V gene: TRBV13
CDR3 DNA: TGTGCCAGCAGCCCACGACAGGCGATGAATGGCTACACCTTC
CDR3 protein: CASSPRQAMNGYTF

clone size: .
J gene: TRBJ2-7
D gene: .
V gene: TRBV6-2/TRBV6-3
CDR3 DNA: TGTGCCAGCAGTTACACTCCGCGGGTCGGTGAGCAGTACTTC
CDR3 protein: CASSYTPRVGEQYF

clone size: once
J gene: TRBJ1-1
D gene: .
V gene: TRBV6-2/TRBV6-3
CDR3 DNA: TGTGCCAGCAGCTTGTTAGGAGGAAATGAAGCTTTCTTT
CDR3 protein: CASSLLGGNEAFF

clone size: .
J gene: TRBJ1-4
D gene: TRBD1
V gene: TRBV18
CDR3 DNA: TGTGCCAGCTCACCCGGACAGGAGCGAGAAAAACTGTTTTTT
CDR3 protein: CASSPGQEREKLFF

clone size: .
J gene: TRBJ2-3
D gene: .
V gene: TRBV9
CDR3 DNA: TGTGCCAGCAGCGCCCCCTTCACAGATACGCAGTATTTT
CDR3 protein: CASSAPFTDTQYF

clone size: .
J gene: TRBJ2-3
D gene: TRBD2
V gene: TRBV5-1
CDR3 DNA: TGCGCCAGCAGCCAAGGACTAGCGGGAGCTGAAGATACGCAGTATTTT
CDR3 protein: CASSQGLAGAEDTQYF

clone size: .
J gene: TRBJ2-2
D gene: .
V gene: TRBV19
CDR3 DNA: TGTGCCAGTACCCCCTCCCCCAACACCGGGGAGCTGTTTTTT
CDR3 protein: CASTPSPNTGELFF

clone size: .
J gene: TRBJ2-1
D gene: TRBD1
V gene: TRBV19
CDR3 DNA: TGTGCCAGTAGTACCCAGGGGGCGCGGTACAATGAGCAGTTCTTC
CDR3 protein: CASSTQGARYNEQFF

clone size: once
J gene: TRBJ1-1
D gene: TRBD1
V gene: TRBV29-1
CDR3 DNA: TGCAGCATTTACAGGGGGCGTAGCACTGAAGCTTTCTTT
CDR3 protein: CSIYRGRSTEAFF

clone size: .
J gene: TRBJ2-3
D gene: TRBD1
V gene: TRBV7-9
CDR3 DNA: TGTGCCAGCAGCGCCCGACAGGGATCCACAGATACGCAGTATTTT
CDR3 protein: CASSARQGSTDTQYF

clone size: once
J gene: TRBJ1-3
D gene: .
V gene: TRBV2
CDR3 DNA: TGTGCCAGCAGCCCCGGCCCGACATTTGGAAACACCATATATTTT
CDR3 protein: CASSPGPTFGNTIYF

clone size: many
J gene: TRBJ1-4
D gene: TRBD1
V gene: TRBV28
CDR3 DNA: TGTGCCAGCAGTCCCCCGGACAGGGTTAGAGAAAAACTGTTTTTT
CDR3 protein: CASSPPDRVREKLFF

clone size: .
J gene: TRBJ1-1
D gene: .
V gene: TRBV5-6
CDR3 DNA: TGTGCCCCTCAGTTCTACACTGAAGCTTTCTTT
CDR3 protein: CAPQFYTEAFF

clone size: few
J gene: TRBJ2-5
D gene: TRBD1
V gene: TRBV7-3
CDR3 DNA: TGTGCCAGCAGCTTGACAGGGGCGCTACAAGAGACCCAGTACTTC
CDR3 protein: CASSLTGALQETQYF

clone size: .
J gene: TRBJ2-7
D gene: TRBD1
V gene: TRBV24-1
CDR3 DNA: TGTGCCACCAGTGACCGGGACAGGACGATCTACGAGCAGTACTTC
CDR3 protein: CATSDRDRTIYEQYF